The sequence of this T cell receptor (beta chain) was determined in a study of shared clonotypes between healthy human individuals. The assay was immunoSEQ multiplex PCR, and TCRdb's table has in-frame clones only and misses some. Of about 730,000 clones listed, roughly 72% were seen once; the top ten hold less than 2%. Researchers partitioned CD4+ cells into CD45RA+ naive and CD45RA-negative memory subsets. The sample taken for sequencing was memory CD4+ T cells sorted from blood. Specified subset: CD45RA-negative fraction. This TCR was sampled from a woman aged 25-40 years in good health.

The CDR3 DNA reads as TGTGCCTGGAAAGGGGGGAAGGGTCAGCCCCAGCATTTT. It translates to CAWKGGKGQPQHF. This sequence joins TRBV30 and TRBJ1-5, with D perhaps TRBD1 (6 bases). Trimming stripped 4 bases from V and 6 bases from J, with 13 bases between. Germline V CDR1 and CDR2: GTSNPN, SVGIG (reference sequence). The CDR3 is made up of 13 amino acids.